Listed below are T cell receptor beta chains from one sample, sequenced in a study of blood T cell repertoires in COVID-19. TCRdb keeps only in-frame clones here, not all; method: immunoSEQ multiplex PCR. Here the sample spans 250,000 or so clones, approximately 83% being singletons. Sequenced material: PBMCs or T cells enriched from blood (not recorded which). All receptors come from a man aged 50 or older who had recovered from COVID-19. Each CDR3 is given with its conserved first and last residue. The D gene is left open where the match is weak. Size values are once, few and many counts, or a class for expanded clones, and some rows have none.

16	TRBJ1-2	NA	TRBV9	TRBD1	CASSAGTAVPFYGYTF	TGTGCCAGCAGCGCGGGGACAGCGGTTCCCTTCTATGGCTACACCTTC
14	TRBJ1-4	few	TRBV5-1	TRBD1	CASSLQGSGEKLFF	TGCGCCAGCAGCTTACAGGGGTCGGGGGAAAAACTGTTTTTT
14	TRBJ2-7	NA	TRBV2	NA	CASSERFTSYEQYF	TGTGCCAGCAGTGAACGATTCACAAGTTACGAGCAGTACTTC
14	TRBJ1-2	once	TRBV7-2	TRBD1	CASSPWTGNYGYTF	TGTGCCAGCAGCCCCTGGACAGGGAACTATGGCTACACCTTC
14	TRBJ1-1	NA	TRBV11-2	NA	CASSSGWAATEAFF	TGTGCCAGCAGCTCTGGATGGGCCGCGACTGAAGCTTTCTTT
14	TRBJ2-3	once	TRBV11-3	NA	CASSPSSDTDTQYF	TGTGCCAGCAGCCCCTCTAGCGACACAGATACGCAGTATTTT
14	TRBJ2-1	NA	TRBV10-3	NA	CAISESTGYNEQFF	TGTGCCATCAGTGAGTCCACAGGTTACAATGAGCAGTTCTTC
13	TRBJ2-7	NA	TRBV11-3	NA	CASSSRVAGEQYF	TGTGCCAGCAGCTCTAGGGTTGCGGGCGAGCAGTACTTC
13	TRBJ1-5	NA	TRBV30	NA	CAFSFGTNQPQHF	TGTGCCTTCTCATTCGGGACAAATCAGCCCCAGCATTTT
16	TRBJ2-7	many	TRBV4-1	TRBD2	CASSQQLAELAYEQYF	TGCGCCAGCAGCCAGCAACTAGCGGAACTTGCCTACGAGCAGTACTTC
17	TRBJ2-3	NA	TRBV5-1	TRBD2	CASSLWGTSASTDTQYF	TGCGCCAGCAGCTTGTGGGGTACTAGCGCTAGCACAGATACGCAGTATTTT
15	TRBJ1-5	few	TRBV15	NA	CATSREGGTNQPQHF	TGTGCCACCAGCAGAGAGGGGGGAACTAATCAGCCCCAGCATTTT
11	TRBJ2-7	once	TRBV7-2	NA	CASSRDSEQYF	TGTGCCAGCAGCAGAGACAGCGAGCAGTACTTC
15	TRBJ1-2	NA	TRBV28	TRBD1	CASVGQGLPNYGYTF	TGTGCCAGCGTGGGACAGGGCTTACCTAACTATGGCTACACCTTC
16	TRBJ2-5	NA	TRBV27	NA	CASSLSRGLPGETQYF	TGTGCCAGCAGTTTATCCAGAGGTCTTCCCGGGGAGACCCAGTACTTC
14	TRBJ1-2	few	TRBV28	NA	CASSSGVYDYGYTF	TGTGCCAGCAGTTCGGGGGTATATGACTATGGCTACACCTTC
16	TRBJ2-5	NA	TRBV3-1/TRBV3-2	TRBD2	CASSQGVSGRLETQYF	TGTGCCAGCAGCCAAGGGGTTAGCGGGAGACTAGAGACCCAGTACTTC
15	TRBJ1-1	NA	TRBV6-5	NA	CASSPPGEGGTEAFF	TGTGCCAGCAGTCCCCCGGGGGAGGGGGGCACTGAAGCTTTCTTT
14	TRBJ2-3	NA	TRBV11-1	NA	CASSLGTGTDTQYF	TGTGCCAGCAGCTTAGGCACGGGCACAGATACGCAGTATTTT
12	TRBJ2-1	NA	TRBV27	NA	CASSSTGNEQFF	TGTGCCAGCAGTTCGACGGGTAATGAGCAGTTCTTC
14	TRBJ1-5	NA	TRBV5-1	NA	CASSLAGINQPQHF	TGCGCCAGCAGCTTGGCAGGGATCAATCAGCCCCAGCATTTT
14	TRBJ1-5	NA	TRBV9	NA	CASSVGGRNQPQHF	TGTGCCAGCAGCGTAGGGGGCAGAAATCAGCCCCAGCATTTT
16	TRBJ2-1	NA	TRBV19	TRBD1	CASSRETGGSFNEQFF	TGTGCCAGTAGTAGAGAAACAGGGGGCTCCTTCAATGAGCAGTTCTTC
17	TRBJ1-6	NA	TRBV28	TRBD1	CASSLIAQGILNSPLHF	TGTGCCAGCAGTTTGATCGCACAGGGGATTTTGAATTCACCCCTCCACTTT
16	TRBJ2-2	NA	TRBV3-1/TRBV3-2	TRBD2	CASYLRDSGGGGELFF	TGTGCCAGCTACCTTCGGGATAGCGGGGGTGGCGGGGAGCTGTTTTTT
16	TRBJ2-2	NA	TRBV5-1	TRBD1	CASSLGTGPNTGELFF	TGCGCCAGCAGCTTGGGGACAGGACCGAACACCGGGGAGCTGTTTTTT
13	TRBJ1-1	NA	TRBV6-5	NA	CASKLGGGTEAFF	TGTGCCAGCAAGCTCGGGGGAGGGACTGAAGCTTTCTTT
15	TRBJ2-7	few	TRBV5-1	NA	CASSVQGQLGYEQYF	TGCGCCAGCAGCGTCCAAGGACAACTCGGCTACGAGCAGTACTTC
16	TRBJ1-1	NA	TRBV6-5	NA	CASSYSPLGPNTEAFF	TGTGCCAGCAGTTACTCGCCGTTGGGGCCGAACACTGAAGCTTTCTTT
15	TRBJ2-1	NA	TRBV9	NA	CASSPRSSSYNEQFF	TGTGCCAGCAGCCCTCGATCGAGCTCCTACAATGAGCAGTTCTTC
14	TRBJ1-2	NA	TRBV5-1	NA	CASNSAGQSYGYTF	TGCGCCAGCAACTCGGCAGGGCAATCCTATGGCTACACCTTC
17	TRBJ2-3	NA	TRBV6-2/TRBV6-3	TRBD2	CASSYLPGRPLTDTQYF	TGTGCCAGCAGTTATCTTCCCGGGAGGCCTCTCACAGATACGCAGTATTTT
14	TRBJ1-1	NA	TRBV5-6	TRBD1	CASSWGQKNTEAFF	TGTGCCAGCAGCTGGGGACAGAAGAACACTGAAGCTTTCTTT
14	TRBJ1-6	NA	TRBV28	TRBD1	CASADRLYNSPLHF	TGTGCCAGCGCGGACAGGCTCTATAATTCACCCCTCCACTTT
13	TRBJ1-2	NA	TRBV7-2	NA	CASSPGTRYGYTF	TGTGCCAGCAGCCCCGGGACTCGATATGGCTACACCTTC
17	TRBJ1-3	NA	TRBV5-1	NA	CASSLAPGASSGNTIYF	TGCGCCAGCAGCTTGGCTCCAGGGGCCTCCTCTGGAAACACCATATATTTT
16	TRBJ1-4	NA	TRBV11-2	NA	CASSFELRGGWEKLFF	TGTGCCAGCAGCTTCGAACTCCGGGGTGGGTGGGAAAAACTGTTTTTT
17	TRBJ2-2	NA	TRBV7-2	TRBD2	CASSQTLAGANTGELFF	TGTGCCAGCAGCCAGACGCTAGCGGGAGCCAACACCGGGGAGCTGTTTTTT
12	TRBJ1-1	once	TRBV9	NA	CASSPSTDRAFF	TGTGCCAGCAGCCCAAGTACTGACAGGGCTTTCTTT
14	TRBJ2-4	NA	TRBV2	NA	CASSASRAENIQYF	TGTGCCAGCAGCGCTTCCAGGGCCGAAAACATTCAGTACTTC
13	TRBJ1-2	NA	TRBV6-5	TRBD1	CASRETGTDGYTF	TGTGCCAGCAGGGAGACCGGGACAGATGGCTACACCTTC
15	TRBJ2-2	once	TRBV4-2	NA	CASSQGAQNTGELFF	TGTGCCAGCAGCCAAGGTGCACAAAACACCGGGGAGCTGTTTTTT
15	TRBJ2-7	NA	TRBV5-1	NA	CASSSQGLSSYEQYF	TGCGCCAGCAGCTCGCAGGGCCTAAGCTCCTACGAGCAGTACTTC
15	TRBJ1-1	NA	TRBV6-2/TRBV6-3	NA	CASSYRGWANTEAFF	TGTGCCAGCAGTTACCGGGGGTGGGCGAACACTGAAGCTTTCTTT
14	TRBJ2-3	NA	TRBV7-8	TRBD2	CASKLAGLTDTQYF	TGTGCCAGCAAACTAGCGGGCCTCACAGATACGCAGTATTTT
16	TRBJ2-5	NA	TRBV4-1	TRBD2	CASKGLAGEVGETQYF	TGCGCCAGCAAGGGACTAGCGGGGGAGGTAGGAGAGACCCAGTACTTC
17	TRBJ2-3	NA	TRBV9	NA	CASSVGQGVKTSDTQYF	TGTGCCAGCAGCGTAGGGCAAGGGGTTAAAACCTCCGATACGCAGTATTTT
11	TRBJ1-2	NA	TRBV7-9	NA	CASSLALEYTF	TGTGCCAGCAGCTTAGCTCTTGAGTACACCTTC